The clone carrying this TCR beta chain was observed once. Its cognate antigen is unknown. A read error may account for a junction end that differs from germline. CDR3 size: 10 residues. Germline CDR1 reads DFQATT; CDR2 reads SNEGSKA (reference sequence). The source of the sample is a study of vaccination and CD4 T cells after COVID-19. For the study at large: Convalescent patients, SARS-CoV-2 positive by nasal swab PCR, comprised about nine mild cases and one severe case. Post-vaccination specimens were collected at a median of roughly 68 days following dose two (range 14 to 241).

Regarding the study as a whole: Within the convalescent patients, a median roughly 87% of the SARS-CoV-2-reactive clones were ones that appeared only post-vaccination.

From the PCR reads, TCRdb called clonotypes with MiXCR, one entry per CDR3 protein. Here the sample spans roughly 16,000 distinct CDR3 sequences, roughly two thirds being singletons. The sequence was obtained from a human donor who had recovered from COVID-19. The material was CD4+ T cells from blood, obtained after SARS-CoV-2 vaccination. V and J are TRBV20-1 and TRBJ2-5; no definite D call. The DNA of the CDR3 is TGCAGTGCTGGAGAGGAGACCCAGTACTTC. This gives the protein CSAGEETQYF.